This record looks at one T cell receptor beta chain sequence and its context. What it binds is unknown. Lacking the conserved final phenylalanine or tryptophan, this CDR3 likely reflects a read error. These data are taken from a study of T cell repertoires in cytomegalovirus infection. General study findings and limits: The ex vivo response was dominated by HLA-C-restricted CMV-specific TCR beta clonotypes.

TCRdb reanalysed the reads using MiXCR and keeps one entry per CDR3 protein. Among 200,000 to 250,000 distinct CDR3 sequences listed, approximately 24% were seen once. The CDR3 contains 16 residues. CDR1 MDHEN and CDR2 SYDVKM come from the germline V gene. V was clipped by 2 bases and J by 1 base, with 14 bases between them. Source material: CD8+ T cells from PBMCs. V usage is TRBV28 and J usage is TRBJ1-2, with D maybe TRBD1 (6 bases). This clonotype was obtained from a human donor in good health (CMV status not recorded). Some clones in this sample may be carry-over from other donors' samples. The CDR3 region has the DNA TGTGCCAGCAGTTTAGGGTGGGACACTTTTAACTATGGCTACACCCTC. Its protein product is CASSLGWDTFNYGYTL.